A selection of T cell receptor beta chains follows, all from one sample in a study of shared clonotypes between healthy human individuals. This table comes from immunoSEQ multiplex PCR, and its TCRdb copy is limited to in-frame clones, with some not included. The data contain around 1,000,000 clones, approximately 75% of them singletons. The material sequenced was memory CD4+ T cells from PBMCs. These receptors were obtained from a man between 18 and 29 years old in good health. Some clones in this sample may be carry-over from other donors' samples. Each CDR3 is given without its conserved first and last residue. Fields, in order: V gene, J gene, CDR3 protein.

V gene: TRBV18; J gene: TRBJ2-5; CDR3 protein: ASSGPATQETQY
V gene: TRBV5-6; J gene: TRBJ2-1; CDR3 protein: ASSRGAGTYNEQF
V gene: TRBV27; J gene: TRBJ1-6; CDR3 protein: ASSALDRGRSPLH
V gene: TRBV28; J gene: TRBJ2-7; CDR3 protein: ASSFRMATYEQY
V gene: TRBV5-1; J gene: TRBJ2-5; CDR3 protein: ASSLTTGGGKTQY
V gene: TRBV29-1; J gene: TRBJ1-2; CDR3 protein: SVLWGPRAGYT
V gene: TRBV5-4; J gene: TRBJ2-3; CDR3 protein: ASSLVWQTSTDTQY
V gene: TRBV6-1; J gene: TRBJ1-2; CDR3 protein: ASSVHRGSYGYT
V gene: TRBV6-4; J gene: TRBJ1-1; CDR3 protein: ASSLQENTEAF
V gene: TRBV5-8; J gene: TRBJ2-2; CDR3 protein: ASSLLGLAGTTGELF
V gene: TRBV9; J gene: TRBJ1-1; CDR3 protein: ASSADIMNTEAF
V gene: TRBV7-3; J gene: TRBJ2-3; CDR3 protein: ASSPGTGYTDTQY
V gene: TRBV2; J gene: TRBJ1-1; CDR3 protein: ASSLQGPGSTEAF
V gene: TRBV11-2; J gene: TRBJ2-1; CDR3 protein: ASSWDKYNEQF
V gene: TRBV11-1; J gene: TRBJ2-2; CDR3 protein: ASSPSGVPGFFGELF
V gene: TRBV5-1; J gene: TRBJ2-4; CDR3 protein: ASSLDRRDIQY
V gene: TRBV2; J gene: TRBJ2-3; CDR3 protein: AAPDSRTLTQY
V gene: TRBV18; J gene: TRBJ2-7; CDR3 protein: ASSPETGSYEQY
V gene: TRBV4-1; J gene: TRBJ2-3; CDR3 protein: ASSRDRSTDTQY
V gene: TRBV30; J gene: TRBJ1-2; CDR3 protein: AWSVFARGVGYT
V gene: TRBV29-1; J gene: TRBJ1-1; CDR3 protein: SAGGGWGMNTEAF
V gene: TRBV7-2; J gene: TRBJ2-1; CDR3 protein: ASSLVTAHGGQF
V gene: TRBV7-9; J gene: TRBJ1-6; CDR3 protein: ASSLGTGRYSPLH
V gene: TRBV25-1; J gene: TRBJ2-6; CDR3 protein: ASSPPYRVPGANVLT
V gene: TRBV5-5; J gene: TRBJ1-5; CDR3 protein: ASSFTGNQPQH
V gene: TRBV6-8; J gene: TRBJ2-1; CDR3 protein: ASSYAESSYNEQF
V gene: TRBV11-2; J gene: TRBJ2-1; CDR3 protein: ASSLAVSYNEQF
V gene: TRBV7-2; J gene: TRBJ2-5; CDR3 protein: ASSYGQGASGETQY
V gene: TRBV9; J gene: TRBJ1-1; CDR3 protein: ASSVEETGTPAF
V gene: TRBV6-1; J gene: TRBJ2-3; CDR3 protein: ASSVRSPGASSTDTQY
V gene: TRBV11-2; J gene: TRBJ1-3; CDR3 protein: ASSLDRSQGNTIY
V gene: TRBV10-3; J gene: TRBJ1-6; CDR3 protein: AISGFGSPLH